This TCR beta chain was recorded in a study of regulatory T cells in long-lasting Graves disease (dated by TCRdb to about 2021). About the full investigation: Newly diagnosed Graves' disease patients had taken antithyroid drugs for less than 3 months. A total of roughly 35 samples underwent TCR sequencing: around 13 from persistent and around 20 from newly diagnosed Graves' disease patients. Peripheral blood TCR sequencing and RNA sequencing compared persistent Graves' disease patients with newly diagnosed Graves' disease patients. The study was conducted in China and was registered as a clinical trial. Beyond this particular receptor, the publication reports: Persistent patients shared more public clonotypes among themselves (around 2,500) than newly diagnosed patients did (about 970). TRBV28, TRBJ1-2 and TRBJ2-5 were preferentially used in persistent disease, while TRBV20-1 and TRBJ2-1 were favored in newly diagnosed disease. As a limitation, the authors acknowledged that the small sample size may reduce accuracy. Only the TCR beta chain was sequenced and analyzed. Persistent Graves' disease patients showed lower TCR Shannon entropy and fewer highly expanded clones than newly diagnosed patients, suggesting clonal expansion. Because the primary lesion, thyroid tissue, could not be accessed, the study looked at peripheral blood alone.

Library method: multiplex PCR. Sequencing was performed on an Illumina HiSeq 4000. To build TCR beta libraries, CDR3 regions were amplified by Arm-PCR using iRepertoire HTBI primers. PCR products were gel purified before sequencing. As for how the authors treated the data: Across samples, about 63 TRBV and approximately 15 TRBJ segments were identified and used for gene usage analysis of CDR3 amino acid clonotypes. COPE and FqMerger were used to merge filtered high-quality paired reads into contigs. BLAST was used to align contigs to IMGT TRBV, TRBD and TRBJ reference genes, and CDR3 was defined according to IMGT. Highly expanded clones were defined as clonotypes with a frequency above 0.1%. Repertoire diversity was measured by Shannon entropy, and V-J evenness by the Gini coefficient. Clonotypes shared by more than one individual were considered public. In-frame beta chains were kept once TCRdb had trimmed the public reads at Q25 with fastp and called clones with MiXCR. Entries are consolidated by CDR3 protein sequence, retaining the most common genes and DNA. TCRdb's processing, not the study's, gives the V and J calls here. Within this sample are a few hundred thousand distinct CDR3 sequences, with roughly 15% of them counted one time only. The ten largest account for approximately 17% of the sample.

The CDR3 runs 16 residues from the cysteine to the phenylalanine. Only the CDR3 part of the read is kept: 48 bases, read in frame from the first base. V is pared back by 7 bases and J by 2 bases, with 19 bases lying between the germline termini. The germline V gene specifies MRHNA as CDR1 and SNTAGT as CDR2. Taken with the paper, the label for time point translates to: newly diagnosed GD, antithyroid drugs for less than 3 months. For both TCR sequencing and RNA sequencing, RNA was extracted from PBMCs in TRIzol. The diagnosis of Graves' disease followed American Thyroid Association guidelines. Recruitment of patients was carried out at an endocrinology department in Xi'an, China. From each patient, around 9.3 milliliters of peripheral blood was collected into an EDTA anticoagulant tube. PBMCs were isolated by Ficoll Paque Plus density gradient separation without further T cell sorting. RNA quality was checked with an Agilent 2100 Bioanalyzer and agarose gel, and concentration with a NanoDrop 2000.

In its sample, this clonotype was seen a few times. No antigen is known for it. Per-nucleotide qualities are absent, and no much larger clonotype sits a single base away. The sample was also reused in another study, on T cells in Graves' hyperthyroidism and ophthalmopathy. As the second study states: Graves' hyperthyroidism was defined as stable when no progression to ophthalmopathy occurred over 18 months of follow-up. Hyperthyroidism patients were aged 18 to 65 years and newly diagnosed, with disease duration of less than 2 months. Patients with uncontrolled infections, other autoimmune diseases, pregnancy or lactation were excluded. Diagnoses relied on clinical symptoms, serum thyroxine and TRAb, thyroid ultrasound and orbital computed tomography. For the first round of RT-PCR on the TCR CDR3, the HTBI primer set was used together with the Qiagen OneStep RT-PCR kit. Most expanded thyroid clonotypes (frequency above 0.001) were also found in blood, which suggests that blood repertoires may mirror thyroid immune responses. Ophthalmopathy was separated from stable hyperthyroidism by a 13 V-J signature model, with 87.88% sensitivity and 81% to 83% specificity obtained in cross-validation and 80%/75% obtained in testing. In validation, the model predicted progression to ophthalmopathy with over 65% sensitivity and approximately 74% specificity, a median of approximately 6.5 months before onset. TCR V-J signatures able to tell the groups apart were searched for in a discovery cohort of approximately 95 patients, of whom under 45 had Graves' ophthalmopathy and about 60 had stable Graves' hyperthyroidism. An independent validation cohort of under 20 hyperthyroidism patients and more than 15 patients who later progressed to ophthalmopathy tested prospective prediction of ophthalmopathy. The 100 or so discovery patients were randomly split 7:3 into training and test sets. In addition, the study compared T-cell repertoires in thyroid tissue and in blood from roughly six Graves' hyperthyroidism patients. After sampling, hyperthyroidism patients received methimazole starting at 30 mg daily, and ophthalmopathy patients received high-dose intravenous methylprednisolone. A second multiplex PCR round built the libraries, followed by size selection and purification. Libraries were sequenced paired-end with 100 bp reads on an Illumina HiSeq2000. SOAPnuke was used to process the raw data, with reads discarded if the reads contained adapters or uncalled bases, had a mean Phred below 15, or lacked an exact constant-primer or identifier match. COPE v1.2.5 was used to merge high-quality paired reads, and clonotypes were defined as unique nucleotide sequences. MiTCR v1.1 was used to align clonotypes to the IMGT TRBV, TRBD and TRBJ reference segments. Analysis was restricted to V-J combinations with a frequency above 0.0001, which covered roughly 99% of repertoires. A TCS score was defined as the ratio between F50 (clonal expansion) and ExV (chaos), using BLOSUM62-based TCRdist between CDR3 peptides within each V-J. Welch's t-statistics and random forest reduced several hundred V-J features to roughly 13, which were used in a naive Bayes classifier (R e1071). Sample size was not statistically predetermined, and investigators were not blinded to group allocation. The paper describes TCR Vbeta CDR3 sequencing of around 140 peripheral blood samples, made up of 43 ophthalmopathy patients, approximately 73 hyperthyroidism patients and approximately 17 progressor patients.

Sequenced material: peripheral blood mononuclear cells (PBMCs), taken at new diagnosis, from a patient treated with antithyroid drugs. This clonotype was sampled from a woman aged 45-65 years with Graves disease. Donor details come from another sample of the same person, matched by shared clones. Recombination linked TRBV6-4 to TRBJ2-3, with the identity of the D gene unclear. In nucleotides, the sequence is TGTGCCAGCAAACCAGCTTCTAGATACTCCACAGATACGCAGTATTTT. Its product reads: CASKPASRYSTDTQYF.